The entry that follows covers one TCR beta chain sequence. Time point meaning: newly diagnosed GD, antithyroid drugs for less than 3 months. The TCR library was made from RNA extracted from PBMCs. The data were taken from a study of regulatory T cells in long-lasting Graves disease. The V and J ends lost 3 bases and 4 bases, in that order; junction bases with no gene match: 8. The CDR3 covers 15 residues. From germline, CDR1 is GTSNPN and CDR2 SVGIG (reference sequence). The authors built TCR beta libraries using iRepertoire HTBI primers and Arm-PCR of CDR3 regions. Each CDR3 protein is one row after TCRdb ran MiXCR on the multiplex PCR reads. Counted here are 540,000 or so distinct CDR3 sequences, about 13% occurring once; the ten biggest clones make up roughly 10%. Another study also made use of these data, one on T cells in Graves' hyperthyroidism and ophthalmopathy. That report notes: Patients aged 18 to 65 had newly diagnosed hyperthyroidism lasting under 2 months.

The TCR originated in a man aged 30 to 45 with Graves disease. Sequencing was performed on peripheral blood mononuclear cells (PBMCs), taken at new diagnosis, from a patient treated with antithyroid drugs. The genes are TRBV30 and TRBJ2-1, with TRBD1 identical over 8 bases. This CDR3 reads CAWRQGARTYNEQFF. CDR3 bases: TGTGCCTGGAGGCAGGGGGCCCGCACATACAATGAGCAGTTCTTC.